The clone carrying this TCR beta chain was counted many times. Its antigen is not known. The data derive from a study of identical twins. J was trimmed by 4 bases and V by 6 bases; bases with no gene match: 10. This CDR3 is 15 amino acids long. The germline gives CDR1 SNHLY, CDR2 FYNNEI. TCRdb re-called the 5' RACE reads through MiXCR, storing one row per CDR3 protein. The table records a few hundred thousand distinct CDR3 sequences, over 9.5% of them present only once. Study conclusions and caveats: Carriage of fewer insertions was seen in abundant cord blood beta clonotypes, whereas memory repertoires showed none.

The same data also went into a second study, on yellow fever vaccine responses in identical twins.

The V and J genes are TRBV2 and TRBJ2-5, with TRBD2 matching 8 bases. The TCR comes from a woman between 18 and 29 years old in good health. The sample taken for sequencing was memory (CD45RO+) T cells sorted from blood. The CDR3 loop is CASRPGTRLRETQYF. The CDR3 region has the DNA TGTGCCAGCAGGCCCGGGACTAGGTTACGAGAGACCCAGTACTTC.